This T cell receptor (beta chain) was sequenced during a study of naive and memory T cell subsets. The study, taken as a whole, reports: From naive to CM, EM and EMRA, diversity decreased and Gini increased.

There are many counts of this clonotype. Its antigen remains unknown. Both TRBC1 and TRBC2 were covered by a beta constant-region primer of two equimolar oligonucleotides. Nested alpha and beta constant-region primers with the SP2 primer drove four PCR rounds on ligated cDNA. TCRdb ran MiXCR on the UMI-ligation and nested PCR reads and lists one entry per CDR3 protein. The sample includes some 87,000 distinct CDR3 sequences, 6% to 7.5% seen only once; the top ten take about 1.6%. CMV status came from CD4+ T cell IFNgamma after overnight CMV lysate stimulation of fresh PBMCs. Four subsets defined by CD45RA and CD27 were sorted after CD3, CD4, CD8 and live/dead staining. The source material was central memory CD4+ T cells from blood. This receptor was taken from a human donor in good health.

The CDR3 DNA sequence: TGTGCCACCAGAGGAAACAGCGGGGATACTGAAGCTTTCTTT. It specifies CATRGNSGDTEAFF. V gene TRBV24-1 combines with J gene TRBJ1-1, with D hard to call. The CDR3 runs to 14 residues. Trimming pared 7 bases from V and 5 bases from J, leaving 16 bases between. Germline V gene data show CDR1 as KGHDR and CDR2 as SFDVKD.